The 20 T cell receptor beta chains in this list originate from one sample, sequenced in a study of T cell responses to AZD1222 COVID-19 vaccine. Clones were sequenced by immunoSEQ multiplex PCR, and TCRdb holds only the in-frame ones, with some missing. The sample includes approximately 160,000 clones, 91% of them seen just once. The sample in question was peripheral blood, obtained on day 0 of AZD1222 vaccination. All receptors derive from an adult in good health.

The V gene is TRBV5-1, the J gene TRBJ2-1; D not certain. The CDR3 loop spans 12 amino acids. The V end lost 4 bases, the J end lost 6 bases, and 8 bases lay between the germline ends. Per the germline V gene, CDR1 is SGHRS and CDR2 is YFSETQ. The CDR3 loop reads CASSPYGNEQFF. CDR3 DNA: TGCGCCAGCAGCCCGTATGGCAATGAGCAGTTCTTC. Looking up the rest from reference TRBV5-1 and TRBJ2-1 gives the full variable domain: KAGVTQTPRYLIKTRGQQVTLSCSPISGHRSVSWYQQTPGQGLQFLFEYFSETQRNKGNFPGRFSGRQFSNSRSEMNVSTLELGDSALYLCASSPYGNEQFFGPGTRLTVL.

This chain joins TRBV7-2 and TRBJ1-6; 8 bases agree with TRBD1. CDR3 size: 16 residues. Germline V gene sequence: CDR1 SGHTA, CDR2 FQGNSA. Trimming cost V 5 bases and J 9 bases; bases outside gene matches: 12. The CDR3 region is CASSRVGQGASSPLHF. The DNA for the CDR3 is TGTGCCAGCAGCAGAGTGGGTCAGGGGGCAAGTTCACCCCTCCACTTT.

This clone was picked up one time. The chain is built from TRBV27 and TRBJ2-7; D is possibly TRBD2 (5 bases). The CDR3 consists of 13 residues. CDR1 and CDR2 from the germline V gene are MNHEY and SMNVEV (reference sequence). Deletions cut 6 bases from V and 12 bases from J, with 21 bases between. DNA for the CDR3: TGTGCCAGCAGGTCCTCGGAATCTTACGGGATGTACTTC. This encodes CASRSSESYGMYF.

The chain employs TRBV4-1 and TRBJ2-1; D possibly uses TRBD1 or TRBD2 (5 bases each). The CDR3 runs to 14 residues. Germline loops: CDR1 MGHRA, CDR2 YSYEKL. Trimming took off 0 bases at V and 9 bases at J, with 12 bases between the two ends. The CDR3 spells CASSQERGWVEQFF. Here the CDR3 DNA reads TGCGCCAGCAGCCAAGAGAGGGGCTGGGTTGAGCAGTTCTTC.

The chain links TRBV19 to TRBJ1-6, with 7 bases that match TRBD1. The CDR3 runs 14 residues. Germline-derived CDR1 and CDR2 are LNHDA and SQIVND (reference sequence). The J segment lost 10 bases and the V segment lost 5 bases, leaving 8 bases of the junction unmatched. This CDR3 reads CASSVYRGRSPLHF. The DNA for the CDR3 is TGTGCCAGTAGTGTCTACAGGGGCCGGTCACCCCTCCACTTT.

The gene calls are TRBV27 and TRBJ1-1; 8 bases fit TRBD1. Germline V gene data show CDR1 as MNHEY and CDR2 as SMNVEV (reference sequence). CDR3 length equals 14 residues. V trimming: 7 bases; J trimming: 2 bases; junction bases outside the gene matches: 6. The CDR3 coding sequence is TGTGCCAGCAATTCGGACAGGGCTAACACTGAAGCTTTCTTT. Its protein is CASNSDRANTEAFF.

The V call is TRBV6-5, the J call TRBJ2-3; D gene uncertain. CDR3 length equals 12 residues. V shed 4 bases and J shed 4 bases, with 6 bases lying between them. Germline CDR1 MNHEY, CDR2 SVGAGI. The CDR3 sequence: CASSSQADTQYF. The CDR3 region has the DNA TGTGCCAGCAGTTCCCAAGCAGATACGCAGTATTTT.

This sequence joins TRBV5-1 and TRBJ1-2; D possibly corresponds to TRBD1 (6 bases). Germline V gives CDR1 SGHRS, CDR2 YFSETQ. The V gene lost 4 bases and the J gene lost 4 bases, with 11 bases spanning the gap. This CDR3 comprises 13 residues. CDR3 DNA: TGCGCCAGCAGCCCCGACAGGACCTATGGCTACACCTTC. This sequence encodes CASSPDRTYGYTF.

This chain links TRBV27 with TRBJ2-3; TRBD1 is a possible D gene (5 bases). The CDR3 extends over 14 amino acids. Germline V lookup: CDR1 MNHEY, CDR2 SMNVEV (reference sequence). V gave up 5 bases and J gave up 1 base, with 10 bases separating them. The CDR3 DNA reads TGTGCCAGCAGTCCAGGGTTGGGCACAGATACGCAGTATTTT. Translated: CASSPGLGTDTQYF.

This clone has a single count. CDR3 in amino acids: CASSLAGLSSYNEQFF. In DNA form, the CDR3 reads TGCGCCAGCAGCTTGGCGGGCCTGAGCTCCTACAATGAGCAGTTCTTC. The chain couples TRBV5-1 to TRBJ2-1, with D hard to call. Per the germline V gene, CDR1 is SGHRS and CDR2 is YFSETQ. The CDR3 sequence is 16 residues long. V was trimmed by 0 bases and J by 0 bases, leaving 10 bases between them.

This rearrangement joins TRBV19 to TRBJ2-3, with D perhaps TRBD1 (5 bases). V was trimmed by 6 bases and J by 2 bases, leaving 12 bases between them. The CDR3 runs 14 residues. The germline V gene has CDR1 LNHDA and CDR2 SQIVND (reference sequence). CDR3 sequence: CASSLDSFTDTQYF. The CDR3 DNA is TGTGCCAGTAGCCTTGACAGTTTCACAGATACGCAGTATTTT.

The chain joins TRBV7-2 to TRBJ1-2; tentative D call: TRBD1 (6 bases). Germline loops: CDR1 SGHTA, CDR2 FQGNSA. The CDR3 is made up of 16 amino acids. V dropped 2 bases and J dropped 0 bases, with 13 bases sitting between them. The CDR3 spells CASSLQGRRTNYGYTF. The CDR3 DNA reads TGTGCCAGCAGCTTACAGGGGAGACGAACTAACTATGGCTACACCTTC.

J is TRBJ1-2 and V is TRBV28; D unresolved. This CDR3 spans 10 amino acids. Germline assignment: CDR1 MDHEN and CDR2 SYDVKM. Trimming cost V 6 bases and J 5 bases, with 4 bases left between them. The CDR3 nucleotides read TGTGCCAGCAGCCAATATGGCTACACCTTC. Translated: CASSQYGYTF.

V and J are TRBV27 and TRBJ2-2; TRBD2 matches at 14 bases. The germline gives CDR1 MNHEY, CDR2 SMNVEV (reference sequence). This CDR3 comprises 15 residues. The V segment lost 4 bases and the J segment 6 bases; nucleotides outside the gene matches: 1. CDR3 in DNA: TGTGCCAGCAGTTGGGGACTAGCGGGGGCCGGGGAGCTGTTTTTT. Amino acids: CASSWGLAGAGELFF.

The chain couples TRBV6-2 or TRBV6-3 to TRBJ2-4; 11 bases map to TRBD1. V shed 6 bases and J 1 base; nucleotides not matched to a gene: 5. The length of the CDR3 is 16 residues. Looked up from germline, CDR1 is MNHEY and CDR2 is SVGEGT. CDR3 amino acids: CASSQDRGLAKNIQYF. The CDR3 region has the DNA TGTGCCAGCAGCCAGGACAGGGGGCTTGCCAAAAACATTCAGTACTTC.

The genes are TRBV12-3 or TRBV12-4 and TRBJ2-7; TRBD2 matches at 7 bases. The CDR3 extends over 13 amino acids. Trimming cost V 5 bases and J 6 bases; bases outside gene matches: 7. The CDR3 nucleotides are TGTGCCAGCAGTCGTATTTCGGGGGGCGAGCAGTACTTC. Translated, it gives CASSRISGGEQYF.

The chain has TRBV29-1 and TRBJ2-2; 7 nucleotides match TRBD2. The junction had 5 bases not matched to a gene; V was cut back by 4 bases and J by 9 bases. Per germline, CDR1 SQVTM and CDR2 ANQGSEA. CDR3 size: 12 residues. DNA for the CDR3: TGCAGCGTTGTAGCGGGCGCGCGGGAGCTGTTTTTT. Amino acids: CSVVAGARELFF.

The V call is TRBV15, the J call TRBJ2-3; the D is unclear. The germline gives CDR1 LNHNV, CDR2 YYDKDF (reference sequence). The V and J ends lost 1 base and 5 bases respectively, with 19 bases between them. CDR3 length: 17 amino acids. CDR3 sequence (DNA): TGTGCCACCAGCAGAGCCGTAGGGTTCGTTGCAGTAGATACGCAGTATTTT. This codes for CATSRAVGFVAVDTQYF.

The J gene is TRBJ2-1, the V gene TRBV5-4; D remains ambiguous. Trimming shortened V by 0 bases and J by 9 bases, and 4 bases separated the two germline ends. From germline, CDR1 is SGHNT and CDR2 YYREEE (reference sequence). The CDR3 is 11 residues long. CDR3 nucleotide sequence: TGTGCCAGCAGCTTGGAGGCTGAGCAGTTCTTC. Protein product: CASSLEAEQFF.

The genes are TRBV7-2 and TRBJ1-1; no clear D. Looked up from germline, CDR1 is SGHTA and CDR2 is FQGNSA. V gave up 2 bases and J gave up 4 bases, with 20 bases separating them. This CDR3 is 17 amino acids long. The DNA of the CDR3 is TGTGCCAGCAGCTTAAGATTTAGTTCGGGGATCGCCACTGAAGCTTTCTTT. Its protein is CASSLRFSSGIATEAFF.